The 15 T cell receptor beta chains reported below all come from one sample, sequenced in a study of monozygotic twins with inflammatory bowel disease. TCRdb re-called the 5' RACE reads; every CDR3 protein appears as one record, without DNA. This sample's table reports hundreds of thousands of distinct CDR3 sequences. The specimen sequenced was blood. The receptors shown here come from a human donor with ulcerative colitis or Crohn's disease, or a healthy co-twin of an affected twin (not recorded which).

The chain combines TRBV11-1 with TRBJ2-1; the D gene TCRdb calls, TRBD2, cannot be checked with no DNA. From germline, CDR1 is SGHAT and CDR2 FQDESV (reference sequence). The CDR3 extends over 20 amino acids. CDR3 loop: CASSLPAGPEAPRSYNEQFF. The full variable domain, completed using reference TRBV11-1 and TRBJ2-1, is EAEVAQSPRYKITEKSQAVAFWCDPISGHATLYWYRQILGQGPELLVQFQDESVVDDSQLPKDRFSAERLKGVDSTLKIQPAELGDSAMYLCASSLPAGPEAPRSYNEQFFGPGTRLTVL.

The chain couples TRBV7-7 to TRBJ2-2. From germline, CDR1 is SSHAT and CDR2 FNYEAQ (reference sequence). This CDR3 contains 13 residues. CDR3 loop: CASSQEPVGELFF.

V and J are TRBV27 and TRBJ2-5; checking the TCRdb D call of TRBD2 is not possible without DNA. The CDR3 loop spans 16 amino acids. The germline V gene has CDR1 MNHEY and CDR2 SMNVEV (reference sequence). The CDR3 region is CASSPAGGGLEETQYF.

This chain joins TRBV5-1 and TRBJ1-1; TCRdb selects TRBD1, and the lack of DNA leaves this call unchecked. The CDR3 has 17 residues. Germline V gene data show CDR1 as SGHRS and CDR2 as YFSETQ. This CDR3 is CASSLAGQGMWGTEAFF.

The chain couples TRBV7-6 to TRBJ2-4; TCRdb calls TRBD1, which cannot be checked without DNA. This CDR3 has 20 amino acids. Germline lookup yields CDR1 SGHVS and CDR2 FNYEAQ. CDR3 sequence reads: CASSSRGLHGQSKAKNIQYF.

The genes are TRBV10-3 and TRBJ2-1; TCRdb's D call of TRBD1 is untestable without DNA. This CDR3 has 13 amino acids. Germline V gives CDR1 ENHRY, CDR2 SYGVKD. The CDR3 region is CAISGTGSNEQFF.

This chain joins TRBV4-1 and TRBJ2-7; TCRdb calls TRBD1, which cannot be checked without DNA. In germline, CDR1 is MGHRA, CDR2 YSYEKL. The CDR3 totals 16 residues. CDR3 sequence: CASSQGGVNLGYEQYF.

This chain's CDR3 is CASSQVTQFKNEQYF. V usage is TRBV3-1 and J usage is TRBJ2-7. The CDR3 loop spans 15 amino acids. CDR1 is LGHDT and CDR2 is YNNKEL in the germline V gene (reference sequence).

The V call is TRBV7-2, the J call TRBJ2-1. The CDR3 runs 15 residues. The germline CDR1 and CDR2 sequences are SGHTA and FQGNSA. CDR3: CASSLEADRYNEQFF. The full variable domain, in which reference TRBV7-2 and TRBJ2-1 provide the parts outside the CDR3, is GAGVSQSPSNKVTEKGKDVELRCDPISGHTALYWYRQSLGQGLEFLIYFQGNSAPDKSGLPSDRFSAERTGGSVSTLTIQRTQQEDSAVYLCASSLEADRYNEQFFGPGTRLTVL.

This rearrangement joins TRBV28 to TRBJ2-1; there is no DNA to check the TCRdb D call of TRBD2. Germline V gives CDR1 MDHEN, CDR2 SYDVKM. CDR3 size: 15 residues. The CDR3 reads CASSPRLTTYNEQFF.

V usage is TRBV18 and J usage is TRBJ2-1; as DNA is missing, the TRBD2 call by TCRdb cannot be tested. CDR1 is KGHSH and CDR2 is LQKENI in the germline V gene. The CDR3 sequence is 18 residues long. The CDR3 is CASSPAGGLGVLGNEQFF.

This chain uses TRBV19 with TRBJ2-7; TCRdb indicates TRBD1, and absent DNA this call remains unverified. CDR1 is LNHDA, CDR2 SQIVND, per germline (reference sequence). The CDR3 loop spans 12 amino acids. CDR3 protein: CARARGNYEQYF. Combining the CDR3 with reference TRBV19 and TRBJ2-7 gives the whole variable domain DGGITQSPKYLFRKEGQNVTLSCEQNLNHDAMYWYRQDPGQGLRLIYYSQIVNDFQKGDIAEGYSVSREKKESFPLTVTSAQKNPTAFYLCARARGNYEQYFGPGTRLTVT.

The CDR3: CASSEGQAGTGELFF. The J gene is TRBJ2-2, the V gene TRBV9; TCRdb returns TRBD2, unconfirmable since there is no DNA. Germline values: CDR1 SGDLS, CDR2 YYNGEE. There are 15 residues in the CDR3.

The chain uses TRBV9 and TRBJ2-2; TCRdb returns TRBD1, unconfirmable since there is no DNA. Germline V CDR1 and CDR2: SGDLS, YYNGEE. The CDR3 is 16 residues long. The CDR3: CASSAGTGVRVRELFF.

This chain connects TRBV12-3 or TRBV12-4 to TRBJ2-5; absent DNA, TCRdb's TRBD1 call cannot be checked. This CDR3 has 17 amino acids. The CDR3 here is CASSRGWGVGGQETQYF.